This T cell receptor (beta chain) was identified during a study of blood T cell repertoires in COVID-19. Study-level information: Samples came from the United States, Italy and Spain, spanning acute and convalescent COVID-19. PBMCs, B-cell-depleted T cells, or T cells provided the cDNA or gDNA that made up the material.

V lost 6 bases, J lost 7 bases, and 13 bases lay in between. This CDR3 spans 13 amino acids. Germline-derived CDR1 and CDR2 are MNHEY and SVGAGI. In the authors' workflow: It was from reference gene primer amplification that nucleated cell counts were estimated. TCRdb keeps only in-frame clones here, not all; method: immunoSEQ multiplex PCR. That table furnishes V, J and clone size, whereas the DNA furnished D and trimming. Found here are roughly 100,000 clones, about 90% of them singletons; the top ten hold 5% to 7.5%. The rearrangement links TRBV6-5 to TRBJ1-5; D is possibly TRBD1 (5 bases). This receptor was obtained from a human donor in a cohort sampled during active COVID-19. Material: peripheral blood. CDR3 amino acids: CASSRDSDQPQHF. The CDR3 region has the DNA TGTGCCAGCAGCCGAGACAGCGACCAGCCCCAGCATTTT.